The 3 T cell receptor beta chains in this list originate from one sample, sequenced in a study of T cells in localized non-small cell lung cancer (TCRdb year 2020). The library relied on the immunoSEQ multiplex PCR assay. TCRdb re-hosts the immuneACCESS table, in-frame sequences only. Its copies lack some clones; in the studies checked, an unresolved V gene accounts for under half of them, and the cause for the rest is not known. The sample yields tens of thousands of clones; around 87% were counted once. Of the sample, around 6% is held by the ten largest clones. The starting material was PBMCs, obtained before any cancer treatment. The receptors derive from a man between 40 and 75 years old with stage II lung adenocarcinoma.

The chain is built from TRBV7-3 and TRBJ2-2, with D perhaps matching TRBD1 or TRBD2 (5 bases each). The CDR3 runs 15 residues. Germline V gives CDR1 SGHTA, CDR2 FQGTGA. The germline V and J ends were trimmed by 4 bases and 6 bases, with 15 bases remaining between them. Here the CDR3 reads CASSSGQGSAGELFF. The CDR3 DNA follows: TGTGCCAGCAGCTCGGGGCAGGGAAGCGCCGGGGAGCTGTTTTTT.

The rearrangement joins TRBV7-6 to TRBJ2-7; perhaps D is TRBD1 or TRBD2 (6 bases each). Germline V lookup: CDR1 SGHVS, CDR2 FNYEAQ. This CDR3 region has 15 residues. V lost 1 base, J lost 5 bases, and 15 bases lay in between. This CDR3 reads CASSLEQGTQNEQYF. CDR3 in DNA: TGTGCCAGCAGCTTAGAGCAGGGGACTCAGAACGAGCAGTACTTC.

The genes are TRBV4-2 and TRBJ1-1; tentative D call: TRBD1 (5 bases). The CDR3 totals 16 residues. CDR1 LGHNA and CDR2 YNFKEQ come from the germline V gene. Between the trimmed V and J ends, which lost 3 bases and 6 bases, there was a span of 20 bases. DNA for the CDR3: TGTGCCAGCAGCCACCTGAACCTGGCAGGGATGCCTGAAGCTTTCTTT. Protein product: CASSHLNLAGMPEAFF.